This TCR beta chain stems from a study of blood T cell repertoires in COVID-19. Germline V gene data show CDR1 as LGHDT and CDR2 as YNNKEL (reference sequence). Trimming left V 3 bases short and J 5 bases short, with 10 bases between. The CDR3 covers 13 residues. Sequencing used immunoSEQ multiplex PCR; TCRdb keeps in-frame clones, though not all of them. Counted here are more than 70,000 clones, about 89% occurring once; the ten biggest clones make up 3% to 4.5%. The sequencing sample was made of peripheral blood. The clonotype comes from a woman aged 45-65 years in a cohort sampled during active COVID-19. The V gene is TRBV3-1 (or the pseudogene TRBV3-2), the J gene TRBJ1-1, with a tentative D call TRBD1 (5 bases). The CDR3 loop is CASSQIRETEAFF. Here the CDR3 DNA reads TGTGCCAGCAGCCAGATCAGGGAAACTGAAGCTTTCTTT.